The present T cell receptor beta chain was sequenced within a study of molecular identifiers for immune sequencing clone quantification. TCRdb used MiXCR to reprocess the PCR reads, holding one entry per CDR3 protein. This table holds over 600,000 distinct CDR3 sequences, nearly 20% found once. This CDR3 region has 14 residues. Germline CDR1 reads MNHEY; CDR2 reads SVGAGI. The V gene end was trimmed by 2 bases and the J gene end by 6 bases; junction bases not matched to a gene: 5. Ten or more counts support this clonotype. The chain uses TRBV6-5 and TRBJ2-7; TRBD1 matches 9 bases. The TCR comes from a human donor in good health. Some libraries in this study had Jurkat cell RNA spiked in. The source material was naive CD8+ T cells from blood, with Jurkat cell RNA spiked in. Described subset: FACS-sorted CD8+CD4-CCR7+CD45RA+ naive T cells. The CDR3 spells CASSYGTGLGEQYF. The CDR3 nucleotides read TGTGCCAGCAGTTACGGGACAGGGCTAGGCGAGCAGTACTTC.